Sequencing of this T cell receptor beta chain was carried out in a study of T cells in Graves' hyperthyroidism and ophthalmopathy. This clonotype was picked up one time. TCR beta CDR3 region amplification was performed from RNA transcripts. When the TCR CDR3 underwent first-round RT-PCR, the HTBI primer set was used. One entry per CDR3 protein, called by TCRdb with MiXCR from the multiplex PCR reads. There are some 690,000 distinct CDR3 sequences in the sample; 15% to 20% occur only once, and 15% to 19% lies in the top ten. V lost 6 bases to trimming and J lost 4 bases, with 10 bases between them. This CDR3 is 12 amino acids long. CDR1 and CDR2 from the germline V gene are SQVTM and ANQGSEA.

The chain combines TRBV29-1 with TRBJ2-1, with D hard to call. This clonotype originated in a man aged 50 or older with Graves' hyperthyroidism. The sequencing input was blood. Written as DNA, the CDR3 is TGCAGCGTCGATGGACGTTACAATGAGCAGTTCTTC. This encodes CSVDGRYNEQFF.